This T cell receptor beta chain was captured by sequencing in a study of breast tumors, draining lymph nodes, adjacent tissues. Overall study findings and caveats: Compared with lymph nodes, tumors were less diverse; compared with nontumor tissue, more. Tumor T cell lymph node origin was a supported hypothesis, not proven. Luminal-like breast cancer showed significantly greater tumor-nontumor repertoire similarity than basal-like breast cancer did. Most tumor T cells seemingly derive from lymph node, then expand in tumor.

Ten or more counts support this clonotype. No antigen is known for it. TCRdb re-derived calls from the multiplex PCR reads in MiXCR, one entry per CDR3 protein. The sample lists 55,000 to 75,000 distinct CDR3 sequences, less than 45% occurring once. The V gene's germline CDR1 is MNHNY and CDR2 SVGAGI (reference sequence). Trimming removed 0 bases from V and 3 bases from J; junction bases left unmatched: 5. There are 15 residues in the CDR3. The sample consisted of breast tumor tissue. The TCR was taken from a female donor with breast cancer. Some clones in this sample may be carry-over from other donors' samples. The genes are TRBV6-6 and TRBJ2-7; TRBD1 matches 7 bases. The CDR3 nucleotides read TGTGCCAGCAGTTACTCGAAGTCAGGGGGCTACGAGCAGTACTTC. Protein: CASSYSKSGGYEQYF.